Listed below are T cell receptor beta chains from one sample, sequenced in a study of shared clonotypes between healthy human individuals. Clones were read by immunoSEQ multiplex PCR, and TCRdb kept only the in-frame ones, dropping some. In the table there are under 2,000,000 clones, roughly 94% of which are singletons. Sequencing used naive CD8+ T cells sorted from blood. All receptors come from a man younger than 30 in good health. Both conserved end residues are part of each CDR3. The D gene is left open where the match is weak. Part of the rows lack a size; the others show once, few, many or a class for expanded clones.

D: TRBD2
J: TRBJ2-7
size: NA
V: TRBV13
DNA: TGTGCCAGCAGCTTAGTTACTAGCGGGAAACCCTACGAGCAGTACTTC
CDR3: CASSLVTSGKPYEQYF

D: NA
J: TRBJ2-3
size: NA
V: TRBV4-3
DNA: TGCGCCAGCAGCGGTGGGGGCGCAGATACGCAGTATTTT
CDR3: CASSGGGADTQYF

D: NA
J: TRBJ2-1
size: NA
V: TRBV9
DNA: TGTGCCAGCAGCGTATTTGGGGCGGACAATGAGCAGTTCTTC
CDR3: CASSVFGADNEQFF

D: TRBD2
J: TRBJ2-1
size: NA
V: TRBV19
DNA: TGTGCCAGTAGTATAGATCTTTCAGCGGGAGCCTACAATGAGCAGTTCTTC
CDR3: CASSIDLSAGAYNEQFF

D: NA
J: TRBJ2-3
size: NA
V: TRBV19
DNA: TGTGCCACAGACGGTGGGCTCACAGATACGCAGTATTTT
CDR3: CATDGGLTDTQYF

D: TRBD1
J: TRBJ1-1
size: NA
V: TRBV25-1
DNA: TGTGCCAGCAGTGATTCGGGACAGGGGGCGCGGACTGAAGCTTTCTTT
CDR3: CASSDSGQGARTEAFF

D: NA
J: TRBJ2-2
size: NA
V: TRBV5-6
DNA: TGTGCCAGCAGCTTGGGGGACACCACCGGGGAGCTGTTTTTT
CDR3: CASSLGDTTGELFF

D: NA
J: TRBJ1-2
size: NA
V: TRBV6-5
DNA: TGTGCCAGCAGTTACGATGGGGGGACTAACTATGGCTACACCTTC
CDR3: CASSYDGGTNYGYTF

D: TRBD2
J: TRBJ2-7
size: NA
V: TRBV27
DNA: TGTGCCAGTAGTCCCGGGGGGGTCCCTTACGAGCAGTACTTC
CDR3: CASSPGGVPYEQYF

D: NA
J: TRBJ1-5
size: NA
V: TRBV6-5
DNA: TGTGCCAGCAGTTATACGCCGATCAGCCCCCAGCATTTT
CDR3: CASSYTPISPQHF

D: TRBD1
J: TRBJ2-7
size: NA
V: TRBV29-1
DNA: TGCAGCGTTGCTACAGGGGACTCCTACGAGCAGTACTTC
CDR3: CSVATGDSYEQYF

D: TRBD1
J: TRBJ1-1
size: NA
V: TRBV4-3
DNA: TGCGCCAGCAGCCAAAGACAGGGGCCCACTGAAGCTTTCTTT
CDR3: CASSQRQGPTEAFF

D: TRBD2
J: TRBJ2-3
size: NA
V: TRBV13
DNA: TGTGCCAGCAGCTTAGCCACTAGCGGGGATACGCAGTATTTT
CDR3: CASSLATSGDTQYF

D: NA
J: TRBJ1-6
size: few
V: TRBV7-6
DNA: TGTGCCAGCAGCTTAAACGCCTATAATTCACCCCTCCACTTT
CDR3: CASSLNAYNSPLHF

D: NA
J: TRBJ2-3
size: NA
V: TRBV5-1
DNA: TGCGCCAGCAGCTTGGAGTTGGATACGCAGTATTTT
CDR3: CASSLELDTQYF

D: NA
J: TRBJ2-7
size: once
V: TRBV5-4
DNA: TGTGCCAGCAGCTCCTTGGACAGATCCTACGAGCAGTACTTC
CDR3: CASSSLDRSYEQYF

D: NA
J: TRBJ2-7
size: once
V: TRBV10-3
DNA: TGTGCCATCAATGGAACCTACGAGCAGTACTTC
CDR3: CAINGTYEQYF

D: NA
J: TRBJ2-2
size: NA
V: TRBV18
DNA: TGTGCCAGCTCACCACCGGAGAACAGAGAAACCGGGGAGCTGTTTTTT
CDR3: CASSPPENRETGELFF

D: NA
J: TRBJ2-6
size: NA
V: TRBV4-3
DNA: TGCGCCAGCAGCCCCGACAGCTCTGGGGCCAACGTCCTGACTTTC
CDR3: CASSPDSSGANVLTF

D: NA
J: TRBJ2-7
size: once
V: TRBV30
DNA: TGTGCCTGGCGCCCGACAGGGCGGGGCGAGCAGTACTTC
CDR3: CAWRPTGRGEQYF

D: NA
J: TRBJ2-5
size: NA
V: TRBV5-6
DNA: TGTGCCAGCAGCTTGATTAGCGGCACCCAGTACTTC
CDR3: CASSLISGTQYF

D: TRBD2
J: TRBJ2-1
size: NA
V: TRBV7-2
DNA: TGTGCCAGCAGCCCGATTGTGGGACTAGATGCGTATGAGCAGTTCTTC
CDR3: CASSPIVGLDAYEQFF

D: NA
J: TRBJ1-1
size: NA
V: TRBV4-1
DNA: TGCGCCAGCAGCCACCCTTCCTTATTCCCGAACACTGAAGCTTTCTTT
CDR3: CASSHPSLFPNTEAFF

D: NA
J: TRBJ2-3
size: NA
V: TRBV5-1
DNA: TGCGCCAGCAGCTTGGAACGCCCGAACACAGATACGCAGTATTTT
CDR3: CASSLERPNTDTQYF

D: NA
J: TRBJ1-1
size: NA
V: TRBV6-6
DNA: TGTGCCAGCAGTTACGGGGGGGGCTTCACTGAAGCTTTCTTT
CDR3: CASSYGGGFTEAFF

D: TRBD2
J: TRBJ2-3
size: NA
V: TRBV7-3
DNA: TGTGCCAGCAGCCAAGGACTAGCGGGGTTAGATACGCAGTATTTT
CDR3: CASSQGLAGLDTQYF

D: TRBD2
J: TRBJ2-7
size: NA
V: TRBV7-8
DNA: TGTGCCAGCAGCCCCTTTGGCGGGAGCTACGAGCAGTACTTC
CDR3: CASSPFGGSYEQYF

D: TRBD2
J: TRBJ2-7
size: NA
V: TRBV9
DNA: TGTGCCAGCAGCGCAGTTATGAAGGGACTAGTTACCTACGAGCAGTACTTC
CDR3: CASSAVMKGLVTYEQYF

D: NA
J: TRBJ1-1
size: NA
V: TRBV4-1
DNA: TGCGCCAGCAGCCAAGATCCCGGTCCGGGAAACACTGAAGCTTTCTTT
CDR3: CASSQDPGPGNTEAFF

D: TRBD2
J: TRBJ2-7
size: NA
V: TRBV4-2
DNA: TGTGCCAGCAGCTTACCGGGACTAGCAGCCGAGCAGTACTTC
CDR3: CASSLPGLAAEQYF

D: NA
J: TRBJ2-7
size: NA
V: TRBV29-1
DNA: TGCAGCGTTGAGACAGAAATTACCTACGAGCAGTACTTC
CDR3: CSVETEITYEQYF

D: TRBD1
J: TRBJ2-7
size: NA
V: TRBV4-3
DNA: TGCGCCAGCAGCCAAGACGACAGGGTGTACGAGCAGTACTTC
CDR3: CASSQDDRVYEQYF

D: TRBD2
J: TRBJ2-1
size: NA
V: TRBV27
DNA: TGTGCCAGCAGCCAAGGACTAGCGTTGAATGAGCAGTTCTTC
CDR3: CASSQGLALNEQFF

D: NA
J: TRBJ2-7
size: NA
V: TRBV19
DNA: TGTGCCAGTAGCCCAGGTTTCACCTACGAGCAGTACTTC
CDR3: CASSPGFTYEQYF

D: TRBD1
J: TRBJ1-2
size: once
V: TRBV11-2
DNA: TGTGCCAGCAGCTTAGATGGGACAGGGGGCGGCTATGGCTACACCTTC
CDR3: CASSLDGTGGGYGYTF

D: TRBD1
J: TRBJ1-3
size: NA
V: TRBV27
DNA: TGTGCCAGCAGTTCCGGGACAGGGGGAAACACCATATATTTT
CDR3: CASSSGTGGNTIYF

D: NA
J: TRBJ2-5
size: once
V: TRBV25-1
DNA: TGTGCCAGCAGTGAATTTCAGGTCCAAGAGACCCAGTACTTC
CDR3: CASSEFQVQETQYF

D: NA
J: TRBJ2-2
size: NA
V: TRBV6-1
DNA: TGTGCCAGCAGTGAAAGAAAGCGGGTGAGCGGGGAGCTGTTTTTT
CDR3: CASSERKRVSGELFF

D: TRBD1
J: TRBJ2-7
size: NA
V: TRBV5-6
DNA: TGTGCCAGCAGCTTGGTAGGACAGGGTCTCCACGAGCAGTACTTC
CDR3: CASSLVGQGLHEQYF

D: NA
J: TRBJ1-5
size: few
V: TRBV27
DNA: TGTGCCAGCAGTTTTACAGGGAGCAATCAGCCCCAGCATTTT
CDR3: CASSFTGSNQPQHF

D: NA
J: TRBJ2-7
size: NA
V: TRBV6-6
DNA: TGTGCCAGCAGTTACGAGGCAGGAGGTTTCTACGAGCAGTACTTC
CDR3: CASSYEAGGFYEQYF

D: TRBD2
J: TRBJ2-3
size: NA
V: TRBV13
DNA: TGTGCCAGCAGCTTGCGGGAGACCTACACAGATACGCAGTATTTT
CDR3: CASSLRETYTDTQYF

D: TRBD1
J: TRBJ1-6
size: once
V: TRBV18
DNA: TGTGCCAGCTCACTTGACAGGGTCGGATCACCCCTCCACTTT
CDR3: CASSLDRVGSPLHF

D: NA
J: TRBJ2-7
size: NA
V: TRBV10-3
DNA: TGTGCCATACGACAGCCCCGGGACGGCCTCGAGCAGTACTTC
CDR3: CAIRQPRDGLEQYF

D: NA
J: TRBJ2-7
size: NA
V: TRBV14
DNA: TGTGCCAGCAGCTGGGGAGGGGGCCCTCTATCTGAGCAGTACTTC
CDR3: CASSWGGGPLSEQYF

D: TRBD1
J: TRBJ1-2
size: NA
V: TRBV5-1
DNA: TGCGCCAGCAGCTCACGCCCGGACAGGGGGCACTATGGCTACACCTTC
CDR3: CASSSRPDRGHYGYTF

D: NA
J: TRBJ1-2
size: NA
V: TRBV5-4
DNA: TGTGCCAGCAGCTCACCCCAGGGGACTTCTACCTATGGCTACACCTTC
CDR3: CASSSPQGTSTYGYTF

D: NA
J: TRBJ1-2
size: NA
V: TRBV15
DNA: TGTGCCACCAGCAGAGGGAAGACAGAGGTGTCGATTAACTATGGCTACACCTTC
CDR3: CATSRGKTEVSINYGYTF

D: NA
J: TRBJ1-6
size: NA
V: TRBV13
DNA: TGTGCCAGCAGCCGAACAGGGAGCTCCTATAATTCACCCCTCCACTTT
CDR3: CASSRTGSSYNSPLHF

D: TRBD2
J: TRBJ2-5
size: NA
V: TRBV6-5
DNA: TGTGCCAGCAGTTACTCCGGGACTAGTTTGGAGACCCAGTACTTC
CDR3: CASSYSGTSLETQYF

D: NA
J: TRBJ1-5
size: NA
V: TRBV27
DNA: TGTGCCAGCAGTTTGATCGGGAGCAATCAGCCCCAGCATTTT
CDR3: CASSLIGSNQPQHF

D: NA
J: TRBJ2-5
size: NA
V: TRBV21-1
DNA: TGTGCCAGCAGCTGGGCCGGGGCCCAGTACTTC
CDR3: CASSWAGAQYF

D: NA
J: TRBJ2-7
size: NA
V: TRBV7-6
DNA: TGTGCCAGCAGCTTAGGTAGCGCCAACTCCTACGAGCAGTACTTC
CDR3: CASSLGSANSYEQYF

D: NA
J: TRBJ2-5
size: NA
V: TRBV6-1
DNA: TGTGCCAGCAGCCCGTTGGCGGGGAATCAAGAGACCCAGTACTTC
CDR3: CASSPLAGNQETQYF

D: TRBD1
J: TRBJ1-5
size: NA
V: TRBV9
DNA: TGTGCCAGCAGCCCGACAGGGATGAATCAGCCCCAGCATTTT
CDR3: CASSPTGMNQPQHF

D: NA
J: TRBJ1-5
size: NA
V: TRBV7-2
DNA: TGTGCCAGCAGCTTAATAAACGGAAATCAGCCCCAGCATTTT
CDR3: CASSLINGNQPQHF

D: NA
J: TRBJ2-1
size: NA
V: TRBV19
DNA: TGTGCCAGTAGTATAGTAGGGTTTGTGGGCAATGAGCAGTTCTTC
CDR3: CASSIVGFVGNEQFF

D: TRBD1
J: TRBJ1-6
size: few
V: TRBV7-9
DNA: TGTGCCAGCAGCCCCGAAACAGGGGGCCATTCACCCCTCCACTTT
CDR3: CASSPETGGHSPLHF